This T cell receptor (beta chain) was sequenced for a study of blood T cell repertoires in COVID-19. In the source study's methods: Reference gene primer amplification gave estimated nucleated cell counts. Assay: immunoSEQ multiplex PCR; the TCRdb copy retains only in-frame clones and omits some. V, J and clone size derive from that table, while D and trimming were established from the DNA sequence. Of 650,000 to 800,000 clones in the sample, 85% to 90% were seen once. The CDR3 runs 14 residues. With 9 bases clipped from V and 5 bases from J, the junction kept 7 bases outside the gene matches. Germline loops: CDR1 MNHEY, CDR2 SMNVEV (reference sequence).

The sequence derives from a woman between 18 and 29 years old with acute or convalescent COVID-19. The sample was peripheral blood. The chain carries TRBV27 and TRBJ2-2; the match to TRBD2 covers 9 bases. The CDR3 DNA is TGTGCCAGTCAGCGGGGGGCGAGTACCGGGGAGCTGTTTTTT. It specifies CASQRGASTGELFF.